The 6 T cell receptor beta chains below all came from one sample that was sequenced in a study of human T cells and chemical hapten exposure. The time point was: patch test 1, 2 weeks after DPC sensitization. This sample's treatment: therapeutic diphenylcyclopropenone sensitization with weekly scalp DPC. Using its own MiXCR run on the RACE reads, TCRdb lists one record per CDR3 protein. This sample has 380,000 or so distinct CDR3 sequences, with roughly 4.8% found just once. This material consisted of whole blood, taken in connection with sensitization to the hapten diphenylcyclopropenone (DPC). These TCRs come from a woman between 45 and 60 years old with alopecia areata. Some clones in this sample may be carry-over from other donors' samples.

This clonotype was detected ten times or more. The chain carries TRBV27 and TRBJ2-1, with 7 bases that match TRBD1. The trim removed 6 bases at V and 9 bases at J, leaving 8 bases unmatched. In germline, CDR1 is MNHEY, CDR2 SMNVEV (reference sequence). CDR3 size: 13 residues. For the CDR3, the DNA is TGTGCCAGCAGCGAGGGGGCTTGGAGTGAGCAGTTCTTC. Its protein product is CASSEGAWSEQFF.

This clonotype was recorded at least ten times. V and J are TRBV4-1 and TRBJ2-4; either TRBD1 or TRBD2 may supply D (6 bases each). CDR3 length: 14 residues. Germline values: CDR1 MGHRA, CDR2 YSYEKL. V dropped 0 bases and J dropped 6 bases, with 9 bases sitting between them. This chain's CDR3 is CASSQEGGGNIQYF. The CDR3 region has the DNA TGCGCCAGCAGCCAAGAAGGGGGAGGAAACATTCAGTACTTC.

This clonotype has a count of ten or more. The chain employs TRBV7-6 and TRBJ2-2; a possible D gene is TRBD2 (6 bases). The germline V gene has CDR1 SGHVS and CDR2 FNYEAQ. The V and J ends lost 8 bases and 6 bases respectively, with 22 bases between them. The length of the CDR3 is 16 residues. This chain's CDR3 is CASSQQSFGGPGELFF. In DNA form, the CDR3 reads TGTGCCAGCTCACAGCAATCCTTCGGGGGTCCCGGGGAGCTGTTTTTT.

This clonotype was seen ten or more times. V gene TRBV7-2 combines with J gene TRBJ2-2; D is uncertain. Germline values: CDR1 SGHTA, CDR2 FQGNSA. The CDR3 sequence is 16 residues long. Trimming left V 1 base short and J 6 bases short, with 15 bases between. CDR3 nucleotide sequence: TGTGCCAGCAGCTTAGACAGTCAGGTTCCGGCCGGGGAGCTGTTTTTT. Translation: CASSLDSQVPAGELFF. Variable domain in full (rest from reference TRBV7-2 and TRBJ2-2): GAGVSQSPSNKVTEKGKDVELRCDPISGHTALYWYRQSLGQGLEFLIYFQGNSAPDKSGLPSDRFSAERTGGSVSTLTIQRTQQEDSAVYLCASSLDSQVPAGELFFGEGSRLTVL.

Only a few counts were recorded for this clonotype. The genes are TRBV3-1 and TRBJ1-2; D gene uncertain. The CDR3 is 15 amino acids. Germline CDR1 and CDR2: LGHDT and YNNKEL (reference sequence). V gave up 0 bases and J gave up 3 bases, with 11 bases separating them. CDR3 in amino acids: CASSQEGHPYYGYTF. DNA of the CDR3: TGTGCCAGCAGCCAAGAAGGGCACCCATACTATGGCTACACCTTC.

The chain employs TRBV7-6 and TRBJ2-3, with 7 bases lining up with TRBD2. This CDR3 region has 16 residues. From germline, CDR1 is SGHVS and CDR2 FNYEAQ. V trimming: 3 bases; J trimming: 1 base; junction bases outside the gene matches: 7. This CDR3 reads CASSFSTSLGTDTQYF. The CDR3 DNA follows: TGTGCCAGCAGCTTTTCGACTAGCCTGGGCACAGATACGCAGTATTTT.